Listed below are T cell receptor delta chains from one sample, sequenced in a study of Vδ1+ human thymocytes. TCRdb ran CATT on the multiplex PCR reads. The sample lists 24,000 or so delta-chain clones, approximately 30% occurring once. The sample was Vdelta1+ gamma-delta thymocytes from the thymus. Receptors were obtained from a boy under two years old who had congenital heart surgery. Both conserved end residues are part of each CDR3. A D gene is named only where the DNA matches it firmly. Only some rows state a clone size, as once, few, many or a class for expanded clones.

NA	TRDV2	NA	TRDJ3	TGTGCCTGTGCCACACGTGGATCTCACCGCTCCTGGGACACCCGACAGATGTTTTTC	CACATRGSHRSWDTRQMFF
few	TRDV1	TRDD3	TRDJ1	TGTGCTCTTGGTGTACTAAACTGGGGGATACGGCCAACCTTGTACACCGATAAACTCATCTTT	CALGVLNWGIRPTLYTDKLIF
NA	TRDV1	TRDD3	TRDJ1	TGTGCTCTTGGGGAACTTAAACACTCGCTATGTGGTGGGGGATACTTTGGACTCATCTTT	CALGELKHSLCGGGYFGLIF
NA	TRDV1	TRDD3	TRDJ2	TGTGCTCTTGGGGAACTAGTCGGTATGAGGGGTGTACTGGGGGGGCCCCCCTCCTCGACAGCACAACTCTTCTTT	CALGELVGMRGVLGGPPSSTAQLFF
few	TRDV1	TRDD2	TRDJ1	TGTGCTCTTGGGGAACTTCCTTCCTACGTGCTAGGAATTGAGTACACCGATAAACTCATCTTT	CALGELPSYVLGIEYTDKLIF
NA	TRDV1	TRDD3	TRDJ1	TGTGCTCTTGGGGAACAGCCTGGGGGATACGCGATTGCCGATAAACTCATCTTT	CALGEQPGGYAIADKLIF
NA	TRDV1	TRDD3	TRDJ1	TGTGCTCTTGGGGATCCACCCCGCCGGCTTTCCTTGCCGTACTGGGGGAACCCAAAACTCATCTTT	CALGDPPRRLSLPYWGNPKLIF
NA	TRDV1	TRDD3	TRDJ1	TGTGCTCTTGGGGAACTCGGTGATGGAGTGAACCTTAACTCCCATCTACTGGGGGGTACTAAACTCATCTTT	CALGELGDGVNLNSHLLGGTKLIF
many	TRDV1	TRDD3	TRDJ1	TGTGCTCTTGGGCCCCGAGTTCGGTTCCTACTTCCACTGGGGGATACTTCGGGTAGTACCGATAAACTCATCTTT	CALGPRVRFLLPLGDTSGSTDKLIF
few	TRDV1	NA	TRDJ1	TGTGCTCTTGGGAAAAACGTCTCCCCGTGGAGGATGCAACCTGCCTACACCGATAAACTCATCTTT	CALGKNVSPWRMQPAYTDKLIF
few	TRDV1	NA	TRDJ1	TGTGCTCTTGGGGGAGGGCATCCTCCTTACACCGATAAACTCATCTTT	CALGGGHPPYTDKLIF
NA	TRDV1	NA	TRDJ2	TGTGCTCTTGGGGAACTAGGAGAGATGCAGTGGGGTCGTACTCTGACAGCACAACTCTTCTTT	CALGELGEMQWGRTLTAQLFF
few	TRDV1	NA	TRDJ1	TGTGCTCTTGGGGAAGATTGGACACGGATAGATACGGCCGATAAACTCATCTTT	CALGEDWTRIDTADKLIF
NA	TRDV1	TRDD3	TRDJ1	TGTGCTCTTGGGGAAATCTACATGGGGGAACTATCAACGTACACCGATAAACTCATCTTT	CALGEIYMGELSTYTDKLIF
NA	TRDV1	TRDD3	TRDJ1	TGTGCTCTTGGGGAATATCTGGGGATACGCCCCAAGTACACCGATAAACTCATCTTT	CALGEYLGIRPKYTDKLIF
NA	TRDV1	TRDD3	TRDJ1	TGTGCTCTTGGTCCCTGGGGGATAAAGAGAACCGATAAACTCATCTTT	CALGPWGIKRTDKLIF
NA	TRDV1	TRDD3	TRDJ1	TGTGCTCTTGGGGAACTACCCCTCCGTACTGGGGGAAAGTACACCGATAAACTCATCTTT	CALGELPLRTGGKYTDKLIF
NA	TRDV1	TRDD3	TRDJ1	TGTGCTCTTGGGGACCCTCCCTACGGCGGGGATATCGGTGAACTCATCTTT	CALGDPPYGGDIGELIF
once	TRDV1	TRDD3	TRDJ1	TGTGCTCTTGGGGAATCACACGTACGGGGGGATGAGGCCGATAAACTCATCTTT	CALGESHVRGDEADKLIF
once	TRDV1	TRDD3	TRDJ1	TGTGCTGTTGGGGAACCTCTCTCTAGTACTGGGGGACACGGAGATAAACTCATCTTT	CAVGEPLSSTGGHGDKLIF
few	TRDV1	NA	TRDJ1	TGTGCTCTTGGGGAACTTGGGCTAGATAAACTCATCTTT	CALGELGLDKLIF
NA	TRDV1	NA	TRDJ1	TGTGCTCTTGGGCAGGCCTTCCCGCCCGGGGCCGATAAACTCATCTTT	CALGQAFPPGADKLIF
few	TRDV1	TRDD3	TRDJ1	TGTGCTCTTGGGGAAAGACTGGGGGGTACCGATAAACTCATCTTT	CALGERLGGTDKLIF
few	TRDV1	NA	TRDJ1	TGTGCTCTTGGGGACCCTCCTTCCGCCGATAAACTCATCTTT	CALGDPPSADKLIF
few	TRDV1	TRDD3	TRDJ1	TGTGCTCTTGGGGAACCCGGGGCCTTCCGCTCCCCGCGACCTTACTGGGGGATACGTTTGGCCGATAAACTCATCTTT	CALGEPGAFRSPRPYWGIRLADKLIF
NA	TRDV1	NA	TRDJ1	TGTGCTCTTGGGGACCCCAGGATACCCACCGATAAACTCATCTTT	CALGDPRIPTDKLIF
NA	TRDV1	NA	TRDJ1	TGTGCTCTTGGGGAACCGGACCCCGAAGGGGCCGATAAACTCATCTTT	CALGEPDPEGADKLIF
few	TRDV1	NA	TRDJ1	TGTGCTCTTGGGGAAACTCCTAAGGTGGGGGACCCTTCCTTCAACACCGATAAACTCATCTTT	CALGETPKVGDPSFNTDKLIF
medium-sized	TRDV1	TRDD3	TRDJ1	TGTGCTCTTGGGGCCGCGTTCCCGTGGGGGATACCTCCTACCGATAAACTCATCTTT	CALGAAFPWGIPPTDKLIF
NA	TRDV1	TRDD3	TRDJ1	TGTGCTCTTGGGGAACCACTAGGTGACCGGGGATACGGAGGGCTCATCTTT	CALGEPLGDRGYGGLIF
NA	TRDV1	NA	TRDJ1	TGTGCTCTTGGGGAACGTAGTGGTAGGGGTAAACTCATCTTT	CALGERSGRGKLIF
NA	TRDV1	TRDD3	TRDJ1	TGTGCTCTTGGGGACCCGGCCTTCCTACTGGTTGGCTGGGGGATACGCAGCACCGATAAACTCATCTTT	CALGDPAFLLVGWGIRSTDKLIF
medium-sized	TRDV1	NA	TRDJ1	TGTGCTCTTGGGATCCGCTCCTTCCCCCCGACGCGGGAACTCATCTTT	CALGIRSFPPTRELIF
few	TRDV1	TRDD3	TRDJ1	TGTGCTCTTGCCCCATCCTTCCTACTGGGGGATACTCCTCACACCGATAAACTCATCTTT	CALAPSFLLGDTPHTDKLIF
few	TRDV1	TRDD3	TRDJ1	TGTGCTCTTGGGGAAACCCCCTACTGGGGGATCACCACCGATAAACTCATCTTT	CALGETPYWGITTDKLIF
NA	TRDV1	NA	TRDJ1	TGTGCTCTTGGGGCACACCTTTCTGGGGCCATCTGTAAACTCATCTTT	CALGAHLSGAICKLIF
NA	TRDV1	NA	TRDJ1	TGTGCTCTTGGGGAACGGGGGTGGGGATTCAGCACCGATAAACTCATCTTT	CALGERGWGFSTDKLIF
few	TRDV1	NA	TRDJ1	TGTGCTCTTGGGGAATTTGATACGGGGAGGAGAGGGAGTAGGTATAAACTCATCTTT	CALGEFDTGRRGSRYKLIF
NA	TRDV1	NA	TRDJ1	TGTGCTCTTGGGGAGCTTCCTACTTCAGTATACTGGGGATACAGAACCGATAAACTCATCTTT	CALGELPTSVYWGYRTDKLIF
NA	TRDV1	TRDD3	TRDJ1	TGTGCTCTTGGGGAACTCAGAGGCCAGACTGTACTGGGGGTCCGGGCCTACACCGATAAACTCATCTTT	CALGELRGQTVLGVRAYTDKLIF